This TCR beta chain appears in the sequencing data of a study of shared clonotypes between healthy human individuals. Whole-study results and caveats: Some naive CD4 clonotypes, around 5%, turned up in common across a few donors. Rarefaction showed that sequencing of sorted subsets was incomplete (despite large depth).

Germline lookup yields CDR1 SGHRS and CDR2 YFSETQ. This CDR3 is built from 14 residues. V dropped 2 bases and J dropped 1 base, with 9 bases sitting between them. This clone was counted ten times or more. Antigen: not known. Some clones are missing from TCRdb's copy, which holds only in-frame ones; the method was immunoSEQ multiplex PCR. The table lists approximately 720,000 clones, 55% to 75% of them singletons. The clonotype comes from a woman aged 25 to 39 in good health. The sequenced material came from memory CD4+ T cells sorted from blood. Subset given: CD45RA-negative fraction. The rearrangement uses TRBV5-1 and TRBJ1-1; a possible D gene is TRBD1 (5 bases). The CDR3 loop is CASSFLGGNTEAFF. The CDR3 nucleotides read TGCGCCAGCAGCTTTTTGGGGGGGAACACTGAAGCTTTCTTT.